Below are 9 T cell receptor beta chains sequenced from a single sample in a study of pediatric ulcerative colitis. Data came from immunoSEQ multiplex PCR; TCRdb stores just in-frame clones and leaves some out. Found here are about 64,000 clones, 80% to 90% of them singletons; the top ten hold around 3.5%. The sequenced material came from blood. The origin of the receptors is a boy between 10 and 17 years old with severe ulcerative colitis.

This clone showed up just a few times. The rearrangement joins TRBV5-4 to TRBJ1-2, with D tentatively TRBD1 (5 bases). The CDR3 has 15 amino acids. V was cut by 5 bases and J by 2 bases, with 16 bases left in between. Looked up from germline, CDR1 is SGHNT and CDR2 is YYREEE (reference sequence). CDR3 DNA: TGTGCCAGCAGTCTCGCTCTGGGGGGAAACTATGGCTACACCTTC. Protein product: CASSLALGGNYGYTF.

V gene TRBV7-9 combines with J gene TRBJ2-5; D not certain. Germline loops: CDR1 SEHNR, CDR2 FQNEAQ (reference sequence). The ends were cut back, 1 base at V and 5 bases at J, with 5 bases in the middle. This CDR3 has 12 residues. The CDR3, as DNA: TGTGCCAGCAGCTTAGTGTCCGAGACCCAGTACTTC. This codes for CASSLVSETQYF. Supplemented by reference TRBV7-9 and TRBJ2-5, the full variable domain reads DTGVSQNPRHKITKRGQNVTFRCDPISEHNRLYWYRQTLGQGPEFLTYFQNEAQLEKSRLLSDRFSAERPKGSFSTLEIQRTEQGDSAMYLCASSLVSETQYFGPGTRLLVL.

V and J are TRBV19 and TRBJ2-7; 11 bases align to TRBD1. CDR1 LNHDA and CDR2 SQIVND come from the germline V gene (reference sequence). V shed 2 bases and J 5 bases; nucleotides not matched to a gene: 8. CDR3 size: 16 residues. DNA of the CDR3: TGTGCCAGTAGTATATCACCGGGACAGGGGGTCAACGAGCAGTACTTC. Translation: CASSISPGQGVNEQYF.

The CDR3 region is CASSLGGNTEAFF. As DNA, the CDR3 is TGCGCCAGCAGCCTGGGGGGGAACACTGAAGCTTTCTTT. V usage is TRBV5-1 and J usage is TRBJ1-1; D is perhaps TRBD1 (5 bases). CDR3 size: 13 residues. CDR1 is SGHRS and CDR2 is YFSETQ in the germline V gene. The germline V and J ends were trimmed by 4 bases and 1 base, with 8 bases remaining between them.

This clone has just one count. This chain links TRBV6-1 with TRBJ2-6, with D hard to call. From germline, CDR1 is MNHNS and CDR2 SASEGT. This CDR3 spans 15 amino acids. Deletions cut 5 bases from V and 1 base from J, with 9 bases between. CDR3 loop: CASSPYSSGANVLTF. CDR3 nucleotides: TGTGCCAGCAGTCCATATAGTTCTGGGGCCAACGTCCTGACTTTC.

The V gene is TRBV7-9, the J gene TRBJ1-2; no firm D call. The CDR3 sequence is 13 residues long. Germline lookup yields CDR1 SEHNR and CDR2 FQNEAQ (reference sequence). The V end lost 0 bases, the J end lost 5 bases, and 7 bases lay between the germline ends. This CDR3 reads CASSLAVQYGYTF. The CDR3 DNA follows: TGTGCCAGCAGCTTAGCTGTCCAGTATGGCTACACCTTC.

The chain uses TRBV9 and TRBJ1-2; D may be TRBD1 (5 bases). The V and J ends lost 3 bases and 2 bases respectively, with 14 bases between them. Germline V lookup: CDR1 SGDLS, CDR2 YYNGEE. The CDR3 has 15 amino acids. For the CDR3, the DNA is TGTGCCAGCAGCGGGGACCCGACCCTAAACTATGGCTACACCTTC. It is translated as CASSGDPTLNYGYTF.

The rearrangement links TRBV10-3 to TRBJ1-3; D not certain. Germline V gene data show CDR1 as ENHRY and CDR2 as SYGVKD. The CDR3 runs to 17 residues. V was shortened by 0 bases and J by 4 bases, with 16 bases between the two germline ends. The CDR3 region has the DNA TGTGCCATCAGTGAGTCTGCCATGGCTATGGGAGGAAACACCATATATTTT. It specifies CAISESAMAMGGNTIYF.

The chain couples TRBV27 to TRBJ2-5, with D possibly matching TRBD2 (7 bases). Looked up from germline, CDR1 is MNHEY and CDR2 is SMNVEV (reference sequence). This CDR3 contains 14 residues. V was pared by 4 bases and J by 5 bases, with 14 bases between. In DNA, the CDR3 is TGTGCCAGCAGTTCCCCCGGGGGGCGGGAGACCCAGTACTTC. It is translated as CASSSPGGRETQYF.